The rows below give T cell receptor beta chains drawn from one sample of a study of blood T cell repertoires in COVID-19. Sequencing was performed with immunoSEQ multiplex PCR; in TCRdb, only in-frame clones are kept and a portion is missing. This table has 210,000 or so clones, 75% to 85% appearing once. Material for sequencing was peripheral blood. These receptors originate from a woman in her 30s with COVID-19, enrolled during active disease. Each CDR3 is given with its conserved first and last residue. D genes are given only for firm matches. The size entry is marked missing in some rows and otherwise reads once, few, many or a size class.

v_call	d_call	j_call	clone_size	cdr3_aa	cdr3_nt
TRBV6-4	NA	TRBJ1-2	NA	CASRGSRSLHYGYTF	TGTGCCAGCAGGGGCAGCCGATCTTTGCACTATGGCTACACCTTC
TRBV12-3/TRBV12-4	NA	TRBJ1-1	few	CASSKGQGTEAFF	TGTGCCAGCAGCAAGGGGCAGGGCACTGAAGCTTTCTTT
TRBV20-1	NA	TRBJ1-1	NA	CSASRGEAFF	TGCAGTGCTAGCAGGGGTGAAGCTTTCTTT
TRBV6-5	TRBD1	TRBJ1-6	NA	CASSSSGTGNSPLHF	TGTGCCAGCAGTTCCTCCGGGACAGGGAATTCACCCCTCCACTTT
TRBV7-9	TRBD1	TRBJ2-3	NA	CASSSDKGQAPRDTQYF	TGTGCCAGCAGCTCGGATAAGGGACAGGCCCCTAGAGATACGCAGTATTTT
TRBV3-1/TRBV3-2	NA	TRBJ2-2	few	CASSRHRDTFTGELFF	TGTGCCAGCAGCCGCCACCGGGACACTTTCACCGGGGAGCTGTTTTTT
TRBV7-2	NA	TRBJ2-7	few	CASSPSWTVDEQYF	TGTGCCAGCAGCCCGTCGTGGACAGTCGACGAGCAGTACTTC
TRBV3-1/TRBV3-2	TRBD2	TRBJ2-7	NA	CASRPSGIPAYEQYF	TGTGCCAGCAGGCCTAGCGGGATCCCTGCCTACGAGCAGTACTTC
TRBV7-9	NA	TRBJ1-6	few	CASTSSWSWGNSPLHF	TGTGCCAGCACCTCTTCGTGGTCTTGGGGCAATTCACCCCTCCACTTT
TRBV11-3	NA	TRBJ2-3	NA	CASSSGLGDTQYF	TGTGCCAGCAGCTCCGGACTTGGAGATACGCAGTATTTT
TRBV5-1	TRBD1	TRBJ2-3	NA	CASSRDRELGESTDTQYF	TGCGCCAGCAGTCGGGACAGGGAGTTGGGGGAGAGCACAGATACGCAGTATTTT
TRBV11-2	TRBD1	TRBJ2-5	NA	CASSLGDRGHGEETQYF	TGTGCCAGCAGCCTAGGGGACAGGGGCCACGGGGAAGAGACCCAGTACTTC
TRBV27	TRBD2	TRBJ2-1	NA	CASSLLAGYSYNEQFF	TGTGCCAGCAGTTTACTAGCGGGATATTCCTACAATGAGCAGTTCTTC
TRBV30	NA	TRBJ1-3	NA	CAWRLRGSSGNTIYF	TGTGCCTGGAGATTAAGGGGGAGCTCTGGAAACACCATATATTTT
TRBV27	NA	TRBJ2-5	NA	CASSLRGQETQYF	TGTGCCAGCAGCCTCCGGGGCCAAGAGACCCAGTACTTC
TRBV7-9	TRBD2	TRBJ2-1	NA	CASSLGLAGVNEQFF	TGTGCCAGCAGCTTAGGACTAGCGGGAGTCAATGAGCAGTTCTTC
TRBV7-7	NA	TRBJ2-1	NA	CASSPNAGPSSYNEQFF	TGTGCCAGCAGTCCAAACGCGGGCCCCAGCTCCTACAATGAGCAGTTCTTC
TRBV21-1	NA	TRBJ1-3	NA	CASSKTGVPGNTIYF	TGTGCCAGCAGCAAAACAGGGGTCCCTGGAAACACCATATATTTT
TRBV7-6	TRBD1	TRBJ2-1	NA	CASSHRDSYNEQFF	TGTGCCAGCAGCCACCGGGACAGCTACAATGAGCAGTTCTTC
TRBV6-9	TRBD2	TRBJ2-7	NA	CASSSTSGGTLLPYEQYF	TGTGCCAGCAGTTCGACTAGCGGGGGAACTCTCCTTCCGTACGAGCAGTACTTC
TRBV30	TRBD1	TRBJ1-2	NA	CAWSAGRGRGYGYTF	TGTGCCTGGAGTGCTGGCAGGGGGAGAGGCTATGGCTACACCTTC
TRBV9	NA	TRBJ1-2	NA	CASSDRYGYTF	TGTGCCAGCAGCGATAGATATGGCTACACCTTC
TRBV27	TRBD1	TRBJ1-5	few	CASSFRTGNQPQHF	TGTGCCAGCAGTTTCAGGACAGGTAATCAGCCCCAGCATTTT
TRBV15	TRBD1	TRBJ1-1	NA	CATSKNRDRGPEAFF	TGTGCCACCAGCAAAAACCGGGACAGGGGGCCTGAAGCTTTCTTT
TRBV4-2	TRBD1	TRBJ2-7	NA	CASSQDISLGTVAYEQYF	TGTGCCAGCAGCCAAGATATTTCCCTAGGGACAGTAGCCTACGAGCAGTACTTC
TRBV4-3	TRBD1	TRBJ2-7	NA	CASSYSSGQGRSATEQYF	TGCGCCAGCAGCTACTCATCGGGACAGGGACGCTCGGCGACCGAGCAGTACTTC
TRBV19	TRBD1	TRBJ2-1	NA	CASSMGQAPNNEQFF	TGTGCCAGTAGTATGGGACAGGCACCTAACAATGAGCAGTTCTTC
TRBV9	TRBD1	TRBJ1-1	NA	CASSDIRTGRGTEAFF	TGTGCCAGCAGCGATATAAGGACAGGACGGGGGACTGAAGCTTTCTTT
TRBV29-1	NA	TRBJ1-2	NA	CSVERGGGYTF	TGCAGCGTCGAAAGGGGAGGGGGCTACACCTTC
TRBV28	TRBD1	TRBJ1-1	NA	CASKGTGRGTEAFF	TGTGCCAGCAAAGGGACAGGTAGGGGCACTGAAGCTTTCTTT
TRBV14	TRBD1	TRBJ1-6	many	CASLGTGNSPLHF	TGTGCCTCCCTAGGGACAGGGAATTCACCCCTCCACTTT
TRBV15	NA	TRBJ1-1	NA	CATSSPSLNTEAFF	TGTGCCACCAGCAGCCCCTCCTTGAACACTGAAGCTTTCTTT
TRBV19	NA	TRBJ1-1	NA	CASSRDAGINTEAFF	TGTGCCAGTAGTAGAGACGCAGGGATTAACACTGAAGCTTTCTTT
TRBV7-2	TRBD1	TRBJ1-2	NA	CASSTTTGDSYGYTF	TGTGCCAGCAGCACTACGACAGGGGACTCCTATGGCTACACCTTC
TRBV27	TRBD1	TRBJ2-7	NA	CASSPGQGKSYEQYF	TGTGCCAGCAGTCCCGGACAGGGGAAAAGCTACGAGCAGTACTTC
TRBV29-1	NA	TRBJ2-1	once	CSVVDWYNEQFF	TGCAGCGTTGTGGACTGGTACAATGAGCAGTTCTTC
TRBV7-6	TRBD2	TRBJ2-3	NA	CASSFSGSPDTQYF	TGTGCCAGCAGCTTTAGCGGGAGCCCAGATACGCAGTATTTT
TRBV6-5	NA	TRBJ2-7	once	CASSYHWGAYEQYF	TGTGCCAGCAGTTACCATTGGGGAGCCTACGAGCAGTACTTC
TRBV6-5	NA	TRBJ1-4	NA	CASKGASNEKLFF	TGTGCCAGCAAAGGGGCTTCCAATGAAAAACTGTTTTTT
TRBV6-4	TRBD1	TRBJ2-2	NA	CASSPAPGTANTGELFF	TGTGCCAGCAGTCCCGCCCCCGGGACAGCTAACACCGGGGAGCTGTTTTTT
TRBV24-1	NA	TRBJ2-1	NA	CATSGGREPNEQFF	TGTGCCACCAGTGGGGGGCGGGAGCCCAATGAGCAGTTCTTC
TRBV11-2	TRBD1	TRBJ2-3	NA	CASSLTGDTQYF	TGTGCCAGCAGCCTGACAGGGGATACGCAGTATTTT
TRBV25-1	NA	TRBJ2-2	NA	CASSENSAVAGELFF	TGTGCCAGCAGTGAAAATTCCGCGGTAGCCGGGGAGCTGTTTTTT
TRBV4-3	NA	TRBJ1-1	NA	CASSPRAGLNTEAFF	TGCGCCAGCAGCCCTCGGGCAGGGCTGAACACTGAAGCTTTCTTT
TRBV9	TRBD2	TRBJ2-3	NA	CASSVNSGRIRSTDTQYF	TGTGCCAGCAGCGTAAACAGCGGGAGGATTCGAAGCACAGATACGCAGTATTTT
TRBV3-1/TRBV3-2	TRBD2	TRBJ2-7	NA	CASSPLAGTTYEQYF	TGTGCCAGCAGCCCTCTAGCGGGGACGACCTACGAGCAGTACTTC
TRBV6-5	TRBD1	TRBJ1-2	NA	CASRVAGGHYGYTF	TGTGCCAGCAGGGTGGCAGGGGGCCACTATGGCTACACCTTC
TRBV19	NA	TRBJ2-1	NA	CASSGLGTYNEQFF	TGTGCCAGTAGTGGGCTCGGGACCTACAATGAGCAGTTCTTC
TRBV29-1	NA	TRBJ1-1	NA	CSVNPFGQGLPEAFF	TGCAGCGTTAATCCCTTTGGGCAGGGGTTGCCTGAAGCTTTCTTT
TRBV7-9	NA	TRBJ2-1	NA	CASSLLSSYNEQFF	TGTGCCAGCAGCTTATTGAGCTCCTACAATGAGCAGTTCTTC
TRBV5-4	TRBD2	TRBJ2-3	NA	CASSLGTKAGGTDTQYF	TGTGCCAGCAGCTTGGGGACGAAAGCGGGGGGCACAGATACGCAGTATTTT
TRBV21-1	NA	TRBJ2-7	NA	CASSKGLAGVCEQYF	TGTGCCAGCAGCAAAGGACTAGCGGGAGTTTGCGAGCAGTACTTC
TRBV5-5	NA	TRBJ1-1	NA	CASSAGRNLNTEAFF	TGTGCCAGCAGCGCGGGTCGCAACCTGAACACTGAAGCTTTCTTT
TRBV27	TRBD1	TRBJ1-6	few	CASSVRGPNSPLHF	TGTGCCAGCAGTGTCAGGGGGCCTAATTCACCCCTCCACTTT
TRBV18	TRBD2	TRBJ2-3	NA	CASSPLAGAEADTQYF	TGTGCCAGCTCACCCCTAGCGGGAGCGGAGGCAGATACGCAGTATTTT
TRBV2	TRBD2	TRBJ2-1	NA	CASSLRLAGFYNEQFF	TGTGCCAGCAGTCTTAGACTAGCGGGGTTCTACAATGAGCAGTTCTTC
TRBV10-2	TRBD2	TRBJ2-5	NA	CASRWGVGLAGETQYF	TGCGCCAGCAGATGGGGCGTGGGACTAGCGGGAGAGACCCAGTACTTC
TRBV2	NA	TRBJ2-5	NA	CASSDTQETQYF	TGTGCCAGCAGTGACACACAAGAGACCCAGTACTTC
TRBV10-3	TRBD2	TRBJ2-3	NA	CAISTSGTLTDTQYF	TGTGCCATCAGTACTAGCGGGACTCTCACAGATACGCAGTATTTT
TRBV5-8	NA	TRBJ2-7	NA	CASSLRGAGEQYF	TGTGCCAGCAGCTTGCGGGGGGCGGGCGAGCAGTACTTC